The source of this TCR beta chain is a study of shared clonotypes between healthy human individuals. Study at large: The composition of the donors was two women and three men aged 18 to 49.

The CDR3 totals 15 residues. The germline CDR1 and CDR2 sequences are SEHNR and FQNEAQ (reference sequence). Losses at the gene ends were 2 bases for V and 2 bases for J; bases not matched to a gene: 3. Naive CD8 cells, CD45RO-negative and positively selected for CCR7, excluded terminally differentiated effector memory CD45RA+ cells. The sorted-subset replicate PCRs were given around 0.2 ug DNA, which is tens of thousands of T cell genomes. Original data processing: Junction-only sequences without quality scores were provided by ImmunoSEQ, so filtering was different. Profiled with immunoSEQ multiplex PCR; TCRdb holds only in-frame clones, not every one. D and trimming come from the DNA, and the V and J calls and clone size come from that table. This sample has approximately 2,000,000 clones; 93% occur once, and the top ten carry around 1.8%. The study, taken as a whole, reports: Richness estimates generally favored naive over memory subsets.

Concerning this clone: What it binds is unknown.

This chain connects TRBV7-9 to TRBJ2-5; 9 bases line up with TRBD1. This receptor was taken from a man aged 18 to 30 in good health. Some clones in this sample may be carry-over from other donors' samples. What was sequenced was naive CD8+ T cells from PBMCs. In DNA form, the CDR3 reads TGTGCCAGCAGCTTACCGGACAGGGGACAAGAGACCCAGTACTTC. Protein sequence: CASSLPDRGQETQYF.